Described below is a single T cell receptor (beta chain) sequence and its context. Germline V CDR1 and CDR2: MDHEN, SYDVKM. The CDR3 is made up of 18 amino acids. The trim removed 2 bases at V and 6 bases at J, leaving 12 bases unmatched. Data came from immunoSEQ multiplex PCR; TCRdb stores just in-frame clones and leaves some out. The sample contains tens of thousands of clones, about nine tenths of which appear only once. Thawed unstimulated PBMCs were FACS-sorted by CD3, CD4 and CD8 into two populations. The data originate from a study of T cell clones after liver transplantation. Across the whole study: TCRbeta sequencing after a pre-transplant mixed lymphocyte reaction identified graft-donor-reactive clones, later tracked in post-transplant blood. Third-party-reactive TCRbeta sequences from pre-transplant mixed lymphocyte reactions served as antigen-independent comparators. Three of eight recipients were HCV-positive; others had non-autoimmune, non-viral indications.

The material sequenced was CD8+ T cells from blood, taken 12 months after liver transplant. The gene calls are TRBV28 and TRBJ1-5; 11 nucleotides align to TRBD1. This receptor was identified in a human patient who received a liver transplant. Some T cells may be transferred from the graft donor. The CDR3 DNA follows: TGTGCCAGCAGTTTACAAGGACAGGGGGCCTGGAGAAGTCAGCCCCAGCATTTT. It encodes CASSLQGQGAWRSQPQHF.